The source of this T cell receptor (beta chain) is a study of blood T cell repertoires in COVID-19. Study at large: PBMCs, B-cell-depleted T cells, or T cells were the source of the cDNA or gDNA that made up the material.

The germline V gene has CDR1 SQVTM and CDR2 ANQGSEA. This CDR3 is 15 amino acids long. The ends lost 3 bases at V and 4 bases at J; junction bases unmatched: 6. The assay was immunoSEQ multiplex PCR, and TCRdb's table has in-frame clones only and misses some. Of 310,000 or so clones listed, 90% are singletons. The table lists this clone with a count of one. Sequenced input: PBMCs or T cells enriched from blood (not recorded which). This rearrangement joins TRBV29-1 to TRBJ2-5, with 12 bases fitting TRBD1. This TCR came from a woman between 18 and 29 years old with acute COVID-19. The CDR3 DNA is TGCAGCGTTGAGGGGACAGGGGGCGGCGCAGAGACCCAGTACTTC. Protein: CSVEGTGGGAETQYF. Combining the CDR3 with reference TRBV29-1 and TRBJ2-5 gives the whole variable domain SAVISQKPSRDICQRGTSLTIQCQVDSQVTMMFWYRQQPGQSLTLIATANQGSEATYESGFVIDKFPISRPNLTFSTLTVSNMSPEDSSIYLCSVEGTGGGAETQYFGPGTRLLVL.